These 28 T cell receptor beta chains were sequenced from one sample in a study of vaccination and CD4 T cells after COVID-19. Cultured CD4+ T-cell DNA underwent Oncomine TCR Beta short-read sequencing. TCRdb re-called the PCR reads through MiXCR, storing one row per CDR3 protein. The data show 20,000 or so distinct CDR3 sequences, roughly 35% seen once. No antigen has been assigned to these receptors. Time point meaning: late sampling 161 to 241 days after vaccination in three convalescent patients. Stated treatment: approximately 9-day PBMC culture with coronavirus spike peptide pools or control peptides (ViraFEST assay). The sequencing here drew on CD4+ T cells from blood, cultured in vitro, taken about 7 months after SARS-CoV-2 vaccination. The source is a human donor who had recovered from COVID-19.

The gene calls are TRBV30 and TRBJ1-5; no clear D gene. V dropped 0 bases and J dropped 3 bases, with 9 bases sitting between them. CDR3 length: 14 amino acids. Germline V CDR1 and CDR2: GTSNPN, SVGIG (reference sequence). The DNA for the CDR3 is TGTGCCTGGAGTGTTGGGCAGTCCAATCAGCCCCAGCATTTT. Translated: CAWSVGQSNQPQHF.

Only a few counts were recorded for this clonotype. The chain links TRBV6-1 to TRBJ2-7; TRBD2 aligns across 8 bases. Trimming at V came to 6 bases and at J to 1 base, leaving 20 bases not matched to a gene. CDR1 is MNHNS, CDR2 SASEGT, per germline. CDR3 size: 19 residues. CDR3 DNA sequence: TGTGCCAGCAGCCATGTTATTCTGGGTTGGACTAGCAGGTCCTACGAGCAGTACTTC. This sequence encodes CASSHVILGWTSRSYEQYF.

The genes are TRBV6-5 and TRBJ1-6; possibly TRBD1 for D (5 bases). V was cut by 2 bases and J by 2 bases, with 13 bases left in between. The germline V gene has CDR1 MNHEY and CDR2 SVGAGI. The CDR3 is 17 amino acids. CDR3 residues: CASSYTSGLAYNSPLHF. Here the CDR3 DNA reads TGTGCCAGCAGTTACACCTCAGGGTTGGCCTATAATTCACCCCTCCACTTT.

The chain links TRBV20-1 to TRBJ2-1; D may be TRBD1 (6 bases). Germline V gene sequence: CDR1 DFQATT, CDR2 SNEGSKA (reference sequence). This CDR3 spans 14 amino acids. V lost 2 bases to trimming and J lost 7 bases, with 15 bases between them. The CDR3 sequence: CSARNQGILNEQFF. The DNA for the CDR3 is TGCAGTGCTAGAAATCAGGGGATCTTGAATGAGCAGTTCTTC.

This clonotype has only a few counts. The gene calls are TRBV7-6 and TRBJ2-1, with D possibly being TRBD1 (6 bases). The CDR3 is 15 amino acids. The germline gives CDR1 SGHVS, CDR2 FNYEAQ. V gave up 2 bases and J gave up 2 bases, with 10 bases separating them. CDR3 bases: TGTGCCAGCAGCTTATGGGGGCCCCCCTACAATGAGCAGTTCTTC. Its protein is CASSLWGPPYNEQFF. The complete variable domain, with remaining parts taken from reference TRBV7-6 and TRBJ2-1, reads GAGVSQSPRYKVTKRGQDVALRCDPISGHVSLYWYRQALGQGPEFLTYFNYEAQQDKSGLPNDRFSAERPEGSISTLTIQRTEQRDSAMYRCASSLWGPPYNEQFFGPGTRLTVL.

In this sample, this clonotype turned up a few times. This chain uses TRBV20-1 with TRBJ1-5; 7 bases match TRBD1. Germline lookup yields CDR1 DFQATT and CDR2 SNEGSKA (reference sequence). V shed 7 bases and J 1 base; nucleotides not matched to a gene: 4. This CDR3 spans 13 amino acids. CDR3 loop: CSGQGGSNQPQHF. The CDR3 nucleotides read TGCAGTGGACAGGGAGGGAGCAATCAGCCCCAGCATTTT.

The chain combines TRBV11-3 with TRBJ1-1; 7 bases are shared with TRBD1. Germline CDR1 and CDR2: SGHNT and YENEEA. Germline trimming cut 5 bases from V and 4 bases from J; bases unmatched to any gene: 10. This CDR3 spans 15 amino acids. This chain's CDR3 is CASSPRQGDGTEAFF. The CDR3 DNA is TGTGCCAGCAGCCCAAGACAGGGAGACGGCACTGAAGCTTTCTTT.

Sample share makes this clonotype medium-sized (0.01 to 0.1%). The chain couples TRBV19 to TRBJ2-3; 11 bases match TRBD2. In germline, CDR1 is LNHDA, CDR2 SQIVND (reference sequence). Losses at the gene ends were 8 bases for V and 0 bases for J; bases not matched to a gene: 1. CDR3 size: 14 residues. CDR3 nucleotide sequence: TGTGCCAGTGGGACTAGCGGTAGCACAGATACGCAGTATTTT. It encodes CASGTSGSTDTQYF.

CDR3 nucleotide sequence: TGTGCCAGCGGTAGAGGTGGGTTTGGGGGGTACCAAGAGACCCAGTACTTC. Its protein is CASGRGGFGGYQETQYF. V is TRBV21-1 and J is TRBJ2-5. TRBV21-1 is marked as a pseudogene. The CDR3 totals 17 residues.

This clonotype came up a few times. This CDR3 reads CASSLTPGSDTQYF. The CDR3 DNA reads TGTGCCAGCAGCTTAACCCCCGGTTCAGATACGCAGTATTTT. The chain joins TRBV7-6 to TRBJ2-3; D is unresolved. Deletions cut 2 bases from V and 4 bases from J, with 10 bases between. Germline V gene lookup returns CDR1 SGHVS and CDR2 FNYEAQ. The CDR3 is made up of 14 amino acids.

This chain joins TRBV14 and TRBJ1-1; TRBD1 is a possible D gene (6 bases). The CDR3 totals 15 residues. CDR1 SGHDN and CDR2 FVKESK come from the germline V gene. The ends were cut back, 1 base at V and 0 bases at J, with 9 bases in the middle. The CDR3 loop is CASSQGQVLNTEAFF. CDR3 sequence (DNA): TGTGCCAGCAGCCAAGGACAGGTGTTGAACACTGAAGCTTTCTTT. The variable domain in full, completed from reference TRBV14 and TRBJ1-1, reads EAGVTQFPSHSVIEKGQTVTLRCDPISGHDNLYWYRRVMGKEIKFLLHFVKESKQDESGMPNNRFLAERTGGTYSTLKVQPAELEDSGVYFCASSQGQVLNTEAFFGQGTRLTVV.

This clonotype was seen a handful of times. The chain links TRBV7-9 to TRBJ2-2; tentative D call: TRBD1 (5 bases). Germline CDR1 and CDR2: SEHNR and FQNEAQ (reference sequence). The CDR3 consists of 15 residues. Trimming took 1 base from V and 5 from J, leaving 11 bases between them. DNA of the CDR3: TGTGCCAGCAGCTTAGTAGGGGCTTGGACCGGGGAGCTGTTTTTT. Translating it yields CASSLVGAWTGELFF.

The chain uses TRBV4-1 and TRBJ2-5; 7 bases align to TRBD1. V lost 2 bases and J lost 4; bases outside the gene matches: 7. This CDR3 region has 15 residues. Germline V gene data show CDR1 as MGHRA and CDR2 as YSYEKL. The CDR3 region has the DNA TGCGCCAGCAGCCAACAGGGGGTAGGAAGAGAGACCCAGTACTTC. Its protein product is CASSQQGVGRETQYF.

The chain carries TRBV20-1 and TRBJ2-3, with 11 nucleotides matching TRBD2. This CDR3 contains 15 residues. CDR1 is DFQATT and CDR2 is SNEGSKA in the germline V gene (reference sequence). The ends lost 3 bases at V and 3 bases at J; junction bases unmatched: 5. CDR3 DNA: TGCAGTGCTAGCACTAGCGGGAGCGGGACAGATACGCAGTATTTT. It is translated as CSASTSGSGTDTQYF.

There are a few counts of this clonotype. The genes are TRBV6-1 and TRBJ1-1; TRBD1 might be the D (6 bases). Per germline, CDR1 MNHNS and CDR2 SASEGT. V lost 6 bases to trimming and J lost 10 bases, with 18 bases between them. The CDR3 runs to 13 residues. DNA of the CDR3: TGTGCCAGCAGACAGGGAGGGCTCCCGGGAGCTTTCTTT. Translating gives CASRQGGLPGAFF.

This clonotype has only a few counts. The V gene is TRBV20-1, the J gene TRBJ2-1; the match to TRBD2 covers 9 bases. CDR1 is DFQATT, CDR2 SNEGSKA, per germline (reference sequence). The CDR3 length is 14 residues. J lost 9 bases, V lost 6 bases, and 12 bases had no gene match. The CDR3: CSAEASGIYVEQFF. Here the CDR3 DNA reads TGCAGTGCGGAGGCTAGCGGGATTTATGTTGAGCAGTTCTTC.

The CDR3 here is CASSSAMWRINQPQHF. CDR3 bases: TGTGCCAGCAGCTCTGCCATGTGGAGAATCAATCAGCCCCAGCATTTT. J is TRBJ1-5 and V is TRBV7-2; D remains ambiguous. Germline-derived CDR1 and CDR2 are SGHTA and FQGNSA. CDR3 size: 16 residues. Between the trimmed V and J ends, which lost 4 bases and 3 bases, there was a span of 16 bases.

The chain couples TRBV19 to TRBJ2-5; TRBD1 matches at 9 bases. The CDR3 spans 17 residues. J lost 3 bases, V lost 0 bases, and 8 bases had no gene match. Germline V gives CDR1 LNHDA, CDR2 SQIVND (reference sequence). The CDR3 region is CASSIDPPGQGEETQYF. The CDR3 DNA follows: TGTGCCAGTAGTATAGACCCACCGGGACAGGGCGAAGAGACCCAGTACTTC.

The chain joins TRBV11-3 to TRBJ2-1; TRBD2 matches 7 bases. From germline, CDR1 is SGHNT and CDR2 YENEEA. Trimming took 3 bases from V and 9 from J; bases not matched to a gene: 8. The CDR3 totals 14 residues. CDR3 sequence reads: CASSFGGRSPEQFF. The DNA for the CDR3 is TGTGCCAGCAGCTTCGGCGGGAGATCACCTGAGCAGTTCTTC.

In its sample, this clonotype was seen a few times. CDR3 protein: CASSGQPSNQPQHF. The CDR3 region has the DNA TGTGCCAGCAGTGGACAGCCTAGCAATCAGCCCCAGCATTTT. This rearrangement joins TRBV6-1 to TRBJ1-5; a weak D match, TRBD1 (5 bases). CDR3 length: 14 residues. Germline V gene lookup returns CDR1 MNHNS and CDR2 SASEGT. The V and J ends lost 4 bases and 0 bases respectively, with 7 bases between them.

This clonotype was recorded a few times. This chain connects TRBV15 to TRBJ2-7; tentatively, D is TRBD1 (6 bases). Germline V gene data show CDR1 as LNHNV and CDR2 as YYDKDF (reference sequence). CDR3 length: 13 amino acids. The V and J ends lost 8 bases and 7 bases respectively, with 18 bases between them. The chain's CDR3 is CATRARGFGEQYF. CDR3 coding DNA: TGTGCCACCCGGGCCAGGGGATTCGGAGAGCAGTACTTC.

By share of the sample, this clonotype is medium-sized. The chain carries TRBV20-1 and TRBJ1-2; 8 bases are shared with TRBD1. Germline-derived CDR1 and CDR2 are DFQATT and SNEGSKA (reference sequence). CDR3 length equals 14 residues. The J segment lost 3 bases and the V segment lost 0 bases, leaving 3 bases of the junction unmatched. This CDR3 reads CSARDRGRDYGYTF. For the CDR3, the DNA is TGCAGTGCTAGAGACAGGGGGCGCGACTATGGCTACACCTTC.

CDR3 residues: CASSPNSGNTDTQYF. Here the CDR3 DNA reads TGTGCCAGCAGCCCTAACAGCGGAAACACAGATACGCAGTATTTT. The genes are TRBV7-2 and TRBJ2-3; tentatively, D is TRBD2 (5 bases). Per germline, CDR1 SGHTA and CDR2 FQGNSA. The CDR3 has 15 amino acids. V lost 5 bases, J lost 2 bases, and 14 bases lay in between.

This clonotype was observed a handful of times. V and J are TRBV19 and TRBJ2-5; D tentatively fits TRBD1 or TRBD2 (7 bases each). The CDR3 sequence is 14 residues long. Looked up from germline, CDR1 is LNHDA and CDR2 is SQIVND (reference sequence). The V end lost 8 bases, the J end lost 4 bases, and 17 bases lay between the germline ends. CDR3 nucleotide sequence: TGTGCCAGTCGCCGACAGGGAGGGGGAGAGACCCAGTACTTC. Translated, it gives CASRRQGGGETQYF. The full variable domain, in which reference TRBV19 and TRBJ2-5 provide the parts outside the CDR3, is DGGITQSPKYLFRKEGQNVTLSCEQNLNHDAMYWYRQDPGQGLRLIYYSQIVNDFQKGDIAEGYSVSREKKESFPLTVTSAQKNPTAFYLCASRRQGGGETQYFGPGTRLLVL.

This clonotype was counted a few times. J is TRBJ2-7 and V is TRBV25-1; perhaps TRBD2 as D (5 bases). CDR1 MGHDK and CDR2 SYGVNS come from the germline V gene. V shed 5 bases and J shed 7 bases, with 15 bases lying between them. The CDR3 has 13 residues. In DNA, the CDR3 is TGTGCCAGCAGTCCTGACTACCGAGGGGAGCAGTACTTC. Translated, it gives CASSPDYRGEQYF.

The chain employs TRBV28 and TRBJ1-2, with 7 bases lining up with TRBD1. The CDR3 spans 12 residues. J lost 14 bases, V lost 9 bases, and 15 bases had no gene match. Germline CDR1 MDHEN, CDR2 SYDVKM. The CDR3 coding sequence is TGTGCCAGTACTCCGAACTCCGGGACAGTTACCTTC. It translates to CASTPNSGTVTF.

The V gene is TRBV20-1, the J gene TRBJ2-5; TRBD2 aligns across 8 bases. After removal of 6 bases from V and 5 bases from J, the junction contained 11 bases not matched to a gene. Germline V gene data show CDR1 as DFQATT and CDR2 as SNEGSKA (reference sequence). This CDR3 comprises 14 residues. CDR3 region: CSAKTSELQETQYF. In DNA form, the CDR3 reads TGCAGTGCCAAGACTAGCGAATTACAGGAGACCCAGTACTTC.

This clonotype was observed a few times. This chain uses TRBV20-1 with TRBJ2-7, with 11 bases lining up with TRBD1. The germline gives CDR1 DFQATT, CDR2 SNEGSKA (reference sequence). V dropped 7 bases and J dropped 7; count of bases not matched to a gene: 15. This CDR3 is 15 amino acids long. Here the CDR3 reads CSVQPERDRGREQYF. In DNA form, the CDR3 reads TGCAGTGTTCAGCCGGAGAGGGACAGGGGGAGAGAGCAGTACTTC.